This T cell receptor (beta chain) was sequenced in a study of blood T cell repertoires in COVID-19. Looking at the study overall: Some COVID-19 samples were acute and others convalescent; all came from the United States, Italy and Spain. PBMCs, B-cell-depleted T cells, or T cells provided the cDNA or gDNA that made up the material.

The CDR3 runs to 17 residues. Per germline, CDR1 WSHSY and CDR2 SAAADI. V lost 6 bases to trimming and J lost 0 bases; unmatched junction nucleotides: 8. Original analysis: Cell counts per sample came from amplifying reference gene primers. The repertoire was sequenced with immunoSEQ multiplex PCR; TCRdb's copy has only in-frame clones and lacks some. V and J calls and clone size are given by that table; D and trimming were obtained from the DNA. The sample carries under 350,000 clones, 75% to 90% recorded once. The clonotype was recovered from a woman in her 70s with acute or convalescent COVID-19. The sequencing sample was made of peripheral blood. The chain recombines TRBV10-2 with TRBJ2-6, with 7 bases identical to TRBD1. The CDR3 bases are TGCGCCAGCAGCACAGGGGACCGCTACTCTGGGGCCAACGTCCTGACTTTC. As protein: CASSTGDRYSGANVLTF.